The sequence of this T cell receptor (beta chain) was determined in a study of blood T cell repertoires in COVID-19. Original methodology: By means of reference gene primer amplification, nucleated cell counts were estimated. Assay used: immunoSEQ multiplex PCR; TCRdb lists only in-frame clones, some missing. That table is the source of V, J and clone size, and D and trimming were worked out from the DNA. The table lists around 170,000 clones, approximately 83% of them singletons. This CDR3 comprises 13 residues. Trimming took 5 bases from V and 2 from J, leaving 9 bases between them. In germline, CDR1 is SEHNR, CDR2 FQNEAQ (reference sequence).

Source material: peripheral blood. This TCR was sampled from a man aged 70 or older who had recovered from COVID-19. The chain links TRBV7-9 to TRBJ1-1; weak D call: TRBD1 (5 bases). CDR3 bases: TGTGCCAGCAGCCTCGACAGCAACACTGAAGCTTTCTTT. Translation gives CASSLDSNTEAFF.